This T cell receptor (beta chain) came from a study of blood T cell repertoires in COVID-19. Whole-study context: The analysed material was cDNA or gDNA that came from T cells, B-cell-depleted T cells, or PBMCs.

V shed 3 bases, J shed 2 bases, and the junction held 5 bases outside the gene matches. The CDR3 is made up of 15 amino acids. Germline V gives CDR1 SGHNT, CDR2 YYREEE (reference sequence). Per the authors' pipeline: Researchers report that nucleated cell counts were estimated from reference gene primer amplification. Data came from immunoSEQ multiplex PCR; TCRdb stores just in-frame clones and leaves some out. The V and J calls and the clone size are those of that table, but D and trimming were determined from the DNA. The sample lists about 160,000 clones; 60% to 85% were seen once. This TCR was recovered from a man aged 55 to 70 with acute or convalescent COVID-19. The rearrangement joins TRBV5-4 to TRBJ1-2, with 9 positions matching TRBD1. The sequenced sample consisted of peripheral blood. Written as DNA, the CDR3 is TGTGCCAGCAGCTGGGACAGGGACCCAAACTATGGCTACACCTTC. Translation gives CASSWDRDPNYGYTF.